This T cell receptor beta chain was documented in a study of cytomegalovirus exposure and HLA in healthy donors. Some clones are missing from TCRdb's copy, which holds only in-frame ones; the method was immunoSEQ multiplex PCR. This table has some 170,000 clones, approximately 96% appearing once. CDR1 is GTSNPN and CDR2 is SVGIG in the germline V gene (reference sequence). V lost 1 base to trimming and J lost 6 bases, with 6 bases between them. The CDR3 sequence is 11 residues long. The clonotype was recovered from a woman aged 18-35 years in good health and CMV-seronegative. Sequenced input: PBMCs. This chain links TRBV30 with TRBJ1-1; D remains unclear. The CDR3 region has the DNA TGTGCCTGGAGTGACGGTGCTGAAGCTTTCTTT. Encoded protein: CAWSDGAEAFF. Combining the CDR3 with reference TRBV30 and TRBJ1-1 gives the whole variable domain SQTIHQWPATLVQPVGSPLSLECTVEGTSNPNLYWYRQAAGRGLQLLFYSVGIGQISSEVPQNLSASRPQDRQFILSSKKLLLSDSGFYLCAWSDGAEAFFGQGTRLTVV.